A selection of T cell receptor beta chains follows, all from one sample in a study of CD8 T cells in ankylosing spondylitis. TCRdb processed the 5' RACE reads anew with MiXCR; each CDR3 protein has one entry. Counted here are around 91,000 distinct CDR3 sequences, approximately 9.6% occurring once; the ten biggest clones make up 30% to 35%. The sample was blood, either unsorted or a sorted T cell fraction (not recorded which). The receptors were gathered from a male donor with ankylosing spondylitis. The CDR3 runs from the conserved cysteine through the conserved F or W. The order of the fields is V gene, J gene, clone size, D gene, CDR3 protein, CDR3 DNA. The D gene is left open where the match is weak. The listing skips clone size in some rows; elsewhere it reads once, few, many or a size class.

TRBV11-2	TRBJ2-1	many	-	CASSSRTAEQFF	TGTGCCAGCAGCTCCAGGACGGCTGAGCAGTTCTTC
TRBV27	TRBJ1-1	few	TRBD1	CASSPSQGTLNTEAFF	TGTGCCAGCAGTCCCTCACAGGGGACTCTGAACACTGAAGCTTTCTTT
TRBV20-1	TRBJ2-3	many	-	CSARDWEIGTDTQYF	TGCAGTGCTAGAGATTGGGAGATCGGCACAGATACGCAGTATTTT
TRBV15	TRBJ2-7	-	-	CATSARSDSSYEQYF	TGTGCCACCAGCGCCCGATCGGACTCCTCCTACGAGCAGTACTTC
TRBV18	TRBJ2-1	few	TRBD2	CASSPSAGEWNEQFF	TGTGCCAGCTCACCCTCAGCGGGAGAGTGGAATGAGCAGTTCTTC
TRBV7-9	TRBJ2-7	few	TRBD1	CASSRDRDYEQYF	TGTGCCAGCAGCCGGGACAGGGACTACGAGCAGTACTTC
TRBV29-1	TRBJ2-1	many	-	CSVAISYGPNEQFF	TGCAGCGTTGCGATTAGCTATGGGCCCAATGAGCAGTTCTTC
TRBV3-1	TRBJ2-1	-	TRBD2	CASSRLSGITDEQFF	TGTGCCAGCAGCAGACTAAGCGGGATTACGGATGAGCAGTTCTTC
TRBV19	TRBJ2-1	many	TRBD1	CASENRGHSYNEQFF	TGTGCCAGCGAGAACAGGGGGCACTCCTACAATGAGCAGTTCTTC
TRBV19	TRBJ2-1	-	-	CASSPSYNEQFF	TGTGCCAGTAGTCCTAGCTACAATGAGCAGTTCTTC
TRBV2	TRBJ2-7	-	-	CASSVNREGETYEQYF	TGTGCCAGCAGCGTGAACAGGGAGGGAGAAACCTACGAGCAGTACTTC
TRBV6-2/TRBV6-3	TRBJ2-7	many	-	CASSSPGLLYEQYF	TGTGCCAGCAGTTCCCCGGGACTCCTCTACGAGCAGTACTTC
TRBV21-1	TRBJ2-3	-	-	CASSITSGDSTDTQYF	TGTGCCAGCAGCATTACTAGCGGGGACAGCACAGATACGCAGTATTTT
TRBV6-5	TRBJ2-1	few	TRBD2	CASSYTLSGTNAHEQFF	TGTGCCAGCAGTTACACCCTTAGCGGGACGAACGCTCATGAGCAGTTCTTC
TRBV27	TRBJ1-1	many	-	CASIPTTGNTEAFF	TGTGCCAGCATTCCTACTACGGGGAACACTGAAGCTTTCTTT
TRBV27	TRBJ1-1	few	TRBD1	CASGDRANTEAFF	TGTGCCAGCGGCGACAGGGCGAACACTGAAGCTTTCTTT
TRBV11-2	TRBJ2-5	many	-	CASSLYLGSSETQYF	TGTGCCAGCAGCTTATACCTCGGGAGCTCAGAGACCCAGTACTTC
TRBV2	TRBJ2-1	few	-	CASSAFKGPNNEQFF	TGTGCCAGCAGTGCCTTCAAGGGACCTAACAATGAGCAGTTCTTC
TRBV5-1	TRBJ2-5	-	TRBD2	CASSGGLAGETYQETQYF	TGCGCCAGCAGCGGAGGGCTAGCGGGAGAGACGTACCAAGAGACCCAGTACTTC
TRBV20-1	TRBJ1-2	many	TRBD1	CSARDTTGNYGYTF	TGCAGTGCTAGAGATACGACAGGGAACTATGGCTACACCTTC
TRBV20-1	TRBJ1-5	few	-	CSARALRGQPQHF	TGCAGTGCTAGAGCCCTGCGAGGTCAGCCCCAGCATTTT
TRBV6-1	TRBJ2-5	few	-	CASSPTSWGGETQYF	TGTGCCAGCAGTCCGACTAGTTGGGGTGGAGAGACCCAGTACTTC
TRBV6-1	TRBJ2-7	large	-	CASRGGSTYEQYF	TGTGCCAGCAGAGGGGGATCTACCTACGAGCAGTACTTC
TRBV4-1	TRBJ2-1	many	TRBD1	CASSQAPPDRRPYNEQFF	TGCGCCAGCAGCCAGGCCCCACCGGACAGGCGACCCTACAATGAGCAGTTCTTC
TRBV2	TRBJ2-7	few	-	CASSGAGYEQYF	TGTGCCAGCAGTGGGGCAGGCTACGAGCAGTACTTC
TRBV11-2	TRBJ2-1	many	-	CASSLATINEQFF	TGTGCCAGCAGCTTAGCGACCATTAATGAGCAGTTCTTC
TRBV12-3/TRBV12-4	TRBJ1-5	many	-	CASSLGVGNQPQHF	TGTGCCAGCAGTTTAGGAGTTGGCAATCAGCCCCAGCATTTT
TRBV12-3/TRBV12-4	TRBJ1-1	-	-	CASSLRGTSLWNTEAFF	TGTGCCAGCAGTTTAAGGGGGACAAGTTTGTGGAACACTGAAGCTTTCTTT
TRBV7-6	TRBJ2-1	-	-	CASSLGQEQFF	TGTGCCAGCAGCTTAGGACAGGAGCAGTTCTTC
TRBV20-1	TRBJ2-3	-	-	CSARGVSTDTQYF	TGCAGTGCCCGCGGGGTGAGCACAGATACGCAGTATTTT
TRBV28	TRBJ2-1	few	TRBD2	CASSLPTSGVSNEQFF	TGTGCCAGCAGTCTACCGACTAGCGGGGTCTCGAATGAGCAGTTCTTC
TRBV24-1	TRBJ2-2	-	-	CATSDQGARATGELFF	TGTGCCACCAGTGATCAAGGGGCGCGTGCCACCGGGGAGCTGTTTTTT
TRBV27	TRBJ1-1	few	-	CASSPDLYTEAFF	TGTGCCAGCAGTCCCGACCTCTACACTGAAGCTTTCTTT
TRBV24-1	TRBJ2-3	-	TRBD2	CATNPGAGGADTQYF	TGTGCCACCAACCCGGGAGCGGGAGGGGCAGATACGCAGTATTTT
TRBV20-1	TRBJ2-1	many	-	CSARGQGPLDEQFF	TGCAGTGCTAGAGGGCAGGGACCCTTGGATGAGCAGTTCTTC
TRBV27	TRBJ2-2	few	-	CASSHRPGELFF	TGTGCCAGCAGTCATCGCCCCGGGGAGCTGTTTTTT
TRBV11-2	TRBJ1-6	many	-	CASSLVMGGAESPLHF	TGTGCCAGCAGCTTAGTCATGGGGGGCGCAGAATCACCCCTCCACTTT
TRBV20-1	TRBJ2-1	many	-	CSARDFEGWERNEQFF	TGCAGTGCTAGAGATTTTGAGGGATGGGAGCGAAATGAGCAGTTCTTC